This TCR beta chain was obtained from a study of control samples from healthy donors and cancer patients. CDR3 length: 15 residues. The V and J ends lost 1 base and 0 bases respectively, with 8 bases between them. Germline lookup yields CDR1 SGHTS and CDR2 YDEGEE. Profiling relied on immunoSEQ multiplex PCR, and the TCRdb table lists in-frame clones only, not all of them. The table has more than 70,000 clones, 80% to 95% seen once. The genes are TRBV5-8 and TRBJ1-5; D remains ambiguous. Sequenced material: blood. The sequence derives from a woman aged 25 to 39 in good health. The CDR3 protein is CASSLSSYSNQPQHF. The CDR3 DNA is TGTGCCAGCAGCTTGTCCAGCTATAGCAATCAGCCCCAGCATTTT. Based on the CDR3 plus reference TRBV5-8 and TRBJ1-5, the full variable domain is EAGVTQSPTHLIKTRGQQATLRCSPISGHTSVYWYQQALGLGLQFLLWYDEGEERNRGNFPPRFSGRQFPNYSSELNVNALELEDSALYLCASSLSSYSNQPQHFGDGTRLSIL.